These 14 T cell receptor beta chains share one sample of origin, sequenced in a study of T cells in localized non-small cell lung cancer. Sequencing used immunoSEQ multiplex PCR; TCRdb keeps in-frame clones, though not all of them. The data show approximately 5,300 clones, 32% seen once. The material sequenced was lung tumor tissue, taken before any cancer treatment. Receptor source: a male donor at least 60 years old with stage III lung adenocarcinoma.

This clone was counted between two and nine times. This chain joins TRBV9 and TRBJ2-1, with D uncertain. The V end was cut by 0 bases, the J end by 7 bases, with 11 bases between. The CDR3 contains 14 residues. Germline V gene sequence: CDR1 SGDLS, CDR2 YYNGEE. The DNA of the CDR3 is TGTGCCAGCAGCGTAGGTAGTCTGGGGAATGAGCAGTTCTTC. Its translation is CASSVGSLGNEQFF.

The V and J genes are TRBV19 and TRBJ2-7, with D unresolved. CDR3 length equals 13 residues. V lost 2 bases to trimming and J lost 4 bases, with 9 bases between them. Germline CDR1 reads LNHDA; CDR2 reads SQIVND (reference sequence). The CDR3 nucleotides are TGTGCCAGTAGTATAATGGGCGGTTACGAGCAGTACTTC. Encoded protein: CASSIMGGYEQYF.

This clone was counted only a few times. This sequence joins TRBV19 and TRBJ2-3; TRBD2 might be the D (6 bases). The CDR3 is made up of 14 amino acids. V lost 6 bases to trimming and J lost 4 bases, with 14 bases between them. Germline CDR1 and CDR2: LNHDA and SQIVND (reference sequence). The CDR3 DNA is TGTGCCAGTAGGGGAGGCGAGTCGCCAGATACGCAGTATTTT. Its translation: CASRGGESPDTQYF.

The CDR3 spells CASSYRQTQETQYF. The CDR3 bases are TGTGCCAGCAGCTATAGACAGACCCAAGAGACCCAGTACTTC. The chain couples TRBV11-3 to TRBJ2-5; tentative D call: TRBD1 (5 bases). V lost 4 bases, J lost 1 base, and 10 bases lay in between. Germline CDR1 is SGHNT and CDR2 is YENEEA. The length of the CDR3 is 14 residues.

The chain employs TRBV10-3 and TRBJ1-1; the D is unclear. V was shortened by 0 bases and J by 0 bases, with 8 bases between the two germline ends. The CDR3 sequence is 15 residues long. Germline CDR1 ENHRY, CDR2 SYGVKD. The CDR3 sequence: CAISESADLNTEAFF. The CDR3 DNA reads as TGTGCCATCAGTGAGTCGGCAGACTTGAACACTGAAGCTTTCTTT.

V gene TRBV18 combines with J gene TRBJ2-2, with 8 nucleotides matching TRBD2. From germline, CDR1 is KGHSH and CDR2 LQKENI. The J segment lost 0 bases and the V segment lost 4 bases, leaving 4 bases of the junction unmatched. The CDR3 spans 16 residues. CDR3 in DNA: TGTGCCAGCTCACGGGAACTAGCGGCGAACACCGGGGAGCTGTTTTTT. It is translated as CASSRELAANTGELFF.

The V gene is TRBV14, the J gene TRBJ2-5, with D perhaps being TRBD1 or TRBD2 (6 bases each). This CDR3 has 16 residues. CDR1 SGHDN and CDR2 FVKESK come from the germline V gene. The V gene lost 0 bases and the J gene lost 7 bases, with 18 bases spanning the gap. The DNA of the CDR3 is TGTGCCAGCAGCCAAGATTGGGGGGCATCACCAGGGACCCAGTACTTC. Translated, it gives CASSQDWGASPGTQYF.

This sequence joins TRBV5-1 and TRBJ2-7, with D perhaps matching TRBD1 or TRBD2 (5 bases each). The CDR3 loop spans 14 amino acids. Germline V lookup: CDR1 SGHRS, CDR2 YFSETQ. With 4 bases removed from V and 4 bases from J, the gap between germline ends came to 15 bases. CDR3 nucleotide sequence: TGCGCCAGCAGCCCGGGGTCGGGGACGTACGAGCAGTACTTC. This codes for CASSPGSGTYEQYF. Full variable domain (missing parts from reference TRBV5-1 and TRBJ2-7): KAGVTQTPRYLIKTRGQQVTLSCSPISGHRSVSWYQQTPGQGLQFLFEYFSETQRNKGNFPGRFSGRQFSNSRSEMNVSTLELGDSALYLCASSPGSGTYEQYFGPGTRLTVT.

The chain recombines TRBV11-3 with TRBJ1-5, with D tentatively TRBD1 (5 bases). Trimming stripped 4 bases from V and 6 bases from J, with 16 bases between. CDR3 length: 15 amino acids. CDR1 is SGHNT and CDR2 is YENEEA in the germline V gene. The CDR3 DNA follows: TGTGCCAGCAGCTCTTTGGGGGGGGTTGGTCAGCCCCAGCATTTT. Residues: CASSSLGGVGQPQHF.

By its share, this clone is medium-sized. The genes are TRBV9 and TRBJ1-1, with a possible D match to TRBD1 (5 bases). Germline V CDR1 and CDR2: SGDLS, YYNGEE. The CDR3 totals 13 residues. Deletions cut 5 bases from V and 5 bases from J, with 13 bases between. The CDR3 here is CASRGDRLTEAFF. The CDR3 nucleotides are TGTGCCAGCAGGGGTGACAGACTAACTGAAGCTTTCTTT.

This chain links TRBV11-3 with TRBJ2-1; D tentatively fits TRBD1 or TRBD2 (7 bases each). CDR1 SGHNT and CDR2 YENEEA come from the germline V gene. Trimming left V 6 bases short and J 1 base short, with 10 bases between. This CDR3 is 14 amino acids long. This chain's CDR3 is CASSQGGSYNEQFF. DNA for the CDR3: TGTGCCAGCAGTCAGGGGGGGTCCTACAATGAGCAGTTCTTC.

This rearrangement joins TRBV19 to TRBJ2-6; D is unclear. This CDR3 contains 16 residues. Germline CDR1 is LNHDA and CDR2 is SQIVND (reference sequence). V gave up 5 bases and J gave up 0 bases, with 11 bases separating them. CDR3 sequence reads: CASSAETNSGANVLTF. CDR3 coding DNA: TGTGCCAGTAGTGCAGAAACCAACTCTGGGGCCAACGTCCTGACTTTC.

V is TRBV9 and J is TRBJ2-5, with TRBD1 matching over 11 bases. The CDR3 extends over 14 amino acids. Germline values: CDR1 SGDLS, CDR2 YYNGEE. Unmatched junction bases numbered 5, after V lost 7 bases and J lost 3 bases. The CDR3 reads CASRTGGKEETQYF. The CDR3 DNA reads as TGTGCCAGCCGGACAGGGGGCAAGGAAGAGACCCAGTACTTC.

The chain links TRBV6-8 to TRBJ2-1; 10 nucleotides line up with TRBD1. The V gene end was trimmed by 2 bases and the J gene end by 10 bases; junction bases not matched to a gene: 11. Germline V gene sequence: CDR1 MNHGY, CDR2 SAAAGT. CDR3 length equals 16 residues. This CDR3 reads CASSYGLGQGLGEQFF. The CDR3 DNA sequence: TGTGCCAGCAGTTACGGGTTGGGACAGGGGTTGGGCGAGCAGTTCTTC.